This T cell receptor beta chain was sequenced in a study of T cell responses to AZD1222 COVID-19 vaccine. Pooled in the analysis were second doses at about 4 or about 12 weeks. The protocol was immunoSEQ multiplex PCR, while the TCRdb copy is restricted to in-frame clones and leaves out a portion. There are about 150,000 clones in the sample; more than 85% occur only once, and 2.5% to 4% lies in the top ten. Points from the study as a whole: Only 6 or 7 individuals given AZD1222 were seropositive at baseline. Researchers report vaccine-associated CD4 TCRs spanning spike, with dominance at 160-218 and 743-854. Repertoires were obtained solely post-peak T cell response.

As for this clone: Its specificity is not known. One junction end does not reproduce the germline sequence, and a read error may be involved.

This receptor was obtained from an adult who received the AZD1222 COVID-19 vaccine. The sequencing here drew on peripheral blood, taken 28 days after the second AZD1222 dose.

The CDR3 DNA reads TGCGCCAGTAAGACATCCTACAATGAGCCGTTCTTC. As protein: CASKTSYNEPFF. The rearrangement uses TRBV10-2 and TRBJ2-1; D not resolved. There are 12 residues in the CDR3. CDR1 and CDR2 from the germline V gene are WSHSY and SAAADI.